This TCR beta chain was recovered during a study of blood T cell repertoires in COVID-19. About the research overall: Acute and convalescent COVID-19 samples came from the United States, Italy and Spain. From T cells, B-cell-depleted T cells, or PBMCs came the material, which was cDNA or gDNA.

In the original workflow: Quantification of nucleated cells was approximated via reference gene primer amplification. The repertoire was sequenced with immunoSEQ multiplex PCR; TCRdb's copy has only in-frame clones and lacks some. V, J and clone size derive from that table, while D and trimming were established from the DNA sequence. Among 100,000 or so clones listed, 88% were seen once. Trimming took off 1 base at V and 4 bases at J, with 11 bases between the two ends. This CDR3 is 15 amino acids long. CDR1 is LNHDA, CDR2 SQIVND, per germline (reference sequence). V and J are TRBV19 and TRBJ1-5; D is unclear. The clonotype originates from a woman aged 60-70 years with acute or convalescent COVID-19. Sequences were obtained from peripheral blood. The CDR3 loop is CASSIGHGPNQPQHF. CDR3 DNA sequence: TGTGCCAGTAGTATAGGTCACGGTCCGAATCAGCCCCAGCATTTT.